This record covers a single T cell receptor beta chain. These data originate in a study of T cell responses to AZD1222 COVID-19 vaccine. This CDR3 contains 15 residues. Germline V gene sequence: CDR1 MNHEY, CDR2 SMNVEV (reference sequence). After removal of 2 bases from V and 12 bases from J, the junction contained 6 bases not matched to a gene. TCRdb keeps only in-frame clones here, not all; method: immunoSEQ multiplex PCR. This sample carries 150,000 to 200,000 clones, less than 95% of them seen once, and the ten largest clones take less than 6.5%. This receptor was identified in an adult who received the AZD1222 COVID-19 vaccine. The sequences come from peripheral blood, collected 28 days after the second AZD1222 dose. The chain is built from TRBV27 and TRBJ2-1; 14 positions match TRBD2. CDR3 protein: CASSLPGLAGEGQFF. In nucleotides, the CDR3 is TGTGCCAGCAGTTTACCGGGACTAGCGGGGGAGGGGCAGTTCTTC.